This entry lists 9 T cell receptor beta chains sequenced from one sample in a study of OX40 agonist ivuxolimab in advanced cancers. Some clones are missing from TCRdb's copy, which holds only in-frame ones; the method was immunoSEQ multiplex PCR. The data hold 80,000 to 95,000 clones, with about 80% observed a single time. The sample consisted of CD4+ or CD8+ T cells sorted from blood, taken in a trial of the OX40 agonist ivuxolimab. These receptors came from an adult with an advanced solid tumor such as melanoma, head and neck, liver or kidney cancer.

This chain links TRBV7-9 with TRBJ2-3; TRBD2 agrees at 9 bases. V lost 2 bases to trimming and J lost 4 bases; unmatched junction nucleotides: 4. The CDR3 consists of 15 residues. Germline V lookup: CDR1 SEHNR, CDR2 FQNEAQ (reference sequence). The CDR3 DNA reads TGTGCCAGCAGCTTAAATAGCGGGGGATCAGATACGCAGTATTTT. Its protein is CASSLNSGGSDTQYF.

The CDR3 loop is CASSLVRSHYGYTF. DNA for the CDR3: TGTGCCAGCAGCTTGGTCAGGAGTCACTATGGCTACACCTTC. The rearrangement joins TRBV5-6 to TRBJ1-2; no clear D gene. The CDR3 is made up of 14 amino acids. The V end lost 0 bases, the J end lost 3 bases, and 9 bases lay between the germline ends. Germline V gene sequence: CDR1 SGHDT, CDR2 YYEEEE.

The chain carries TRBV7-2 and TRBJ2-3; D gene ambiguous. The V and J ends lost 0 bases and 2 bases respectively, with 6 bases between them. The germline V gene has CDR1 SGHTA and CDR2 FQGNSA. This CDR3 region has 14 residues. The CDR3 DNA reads TGTGCCAGCAGCTTAGCGGGGTTCACAGATACGCAGTATTTT. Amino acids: CASSLAGFTDTQYF.

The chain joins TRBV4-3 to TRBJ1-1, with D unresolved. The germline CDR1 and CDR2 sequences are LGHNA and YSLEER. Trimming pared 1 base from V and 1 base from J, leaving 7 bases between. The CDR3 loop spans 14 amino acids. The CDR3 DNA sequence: TGCGCCAGCAGCCAAGTGGCGAGGAACACTGAAGCTTTCTTT. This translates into CASSQVARNTEAFF.

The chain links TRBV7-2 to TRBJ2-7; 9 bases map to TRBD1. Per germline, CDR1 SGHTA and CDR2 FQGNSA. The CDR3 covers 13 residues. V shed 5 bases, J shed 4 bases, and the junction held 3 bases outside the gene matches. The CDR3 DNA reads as TGTGCCAGCAGCCAGGACAGGGGTTACGAGCAGTACTTC. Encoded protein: CASSQDRGYEQYF.

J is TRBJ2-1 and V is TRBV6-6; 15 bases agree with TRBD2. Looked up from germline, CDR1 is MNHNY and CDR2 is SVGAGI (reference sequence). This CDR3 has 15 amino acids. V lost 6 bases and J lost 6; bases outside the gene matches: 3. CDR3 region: CASSWTSGGANEQFF. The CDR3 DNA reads TGTGCCAGCAGCTGGACTAGCGGGGGGGCCAATGAGCAGTTCTTC.

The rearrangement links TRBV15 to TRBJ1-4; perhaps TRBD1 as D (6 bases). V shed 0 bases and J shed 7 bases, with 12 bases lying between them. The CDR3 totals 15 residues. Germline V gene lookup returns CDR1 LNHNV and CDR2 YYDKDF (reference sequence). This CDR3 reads CATSRDWGGGEKLFF. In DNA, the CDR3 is TGTGCCACCAGCAGAGATTGGGGGGGCGGTGAAAAACTGTTTTTT.

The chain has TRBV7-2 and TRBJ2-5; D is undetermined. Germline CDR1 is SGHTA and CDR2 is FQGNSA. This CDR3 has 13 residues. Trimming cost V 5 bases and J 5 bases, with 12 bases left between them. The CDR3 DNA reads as TGTGCCAGCAGCCCGATCGACGGCGAGACCCAGTACTTC. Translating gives CASSPIDGETQYF.

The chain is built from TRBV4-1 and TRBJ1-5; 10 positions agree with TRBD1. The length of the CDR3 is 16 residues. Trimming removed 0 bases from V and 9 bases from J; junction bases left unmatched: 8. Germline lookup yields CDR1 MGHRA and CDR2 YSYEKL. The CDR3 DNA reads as TGCGCCAGCAGCCAAGATGTGGGACAGGGGCTGGGGCCCCAGCATTTT. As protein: CASSQDVGQGLGPQHF.